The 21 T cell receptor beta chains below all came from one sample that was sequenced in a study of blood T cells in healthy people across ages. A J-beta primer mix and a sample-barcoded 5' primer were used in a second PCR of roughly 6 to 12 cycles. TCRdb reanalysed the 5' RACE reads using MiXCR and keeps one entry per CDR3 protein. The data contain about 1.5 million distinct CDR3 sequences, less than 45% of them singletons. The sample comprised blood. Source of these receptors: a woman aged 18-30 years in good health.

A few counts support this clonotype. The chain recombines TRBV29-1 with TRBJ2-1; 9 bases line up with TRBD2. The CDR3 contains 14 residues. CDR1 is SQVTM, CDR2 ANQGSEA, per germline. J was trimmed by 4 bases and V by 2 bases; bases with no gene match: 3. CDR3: CSVESSGGYNEQFF. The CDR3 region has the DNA TGCAGCGTTGAATCAAGCGGGGGGTACAATGAGCAGTTCTTC.

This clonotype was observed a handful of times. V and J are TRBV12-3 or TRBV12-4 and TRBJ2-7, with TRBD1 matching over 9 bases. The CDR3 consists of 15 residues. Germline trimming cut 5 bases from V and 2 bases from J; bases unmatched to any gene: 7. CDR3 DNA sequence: TGTGCCAGCAGTCGTATATGGGACAGGGCCTACGAGCAGTACTTC. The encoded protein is CASSRIWDRAYEQYF.

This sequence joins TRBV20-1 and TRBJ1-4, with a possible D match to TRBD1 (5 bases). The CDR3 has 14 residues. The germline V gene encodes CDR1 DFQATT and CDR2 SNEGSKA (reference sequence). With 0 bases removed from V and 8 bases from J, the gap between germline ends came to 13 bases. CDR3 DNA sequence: TGCAGTGCTAGAGATCTCGGGGGTAGCGAAAAACTGTTTTTT. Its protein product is CSARDLGGSEKLFF.

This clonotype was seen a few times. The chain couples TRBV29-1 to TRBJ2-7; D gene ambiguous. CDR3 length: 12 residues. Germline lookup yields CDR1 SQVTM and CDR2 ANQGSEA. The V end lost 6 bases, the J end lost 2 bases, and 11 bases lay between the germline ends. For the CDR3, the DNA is TGCAGCGTCCTCTCCGGGCCCTACGAGCAGTACTTC. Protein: CSVLSGPYEQYF.

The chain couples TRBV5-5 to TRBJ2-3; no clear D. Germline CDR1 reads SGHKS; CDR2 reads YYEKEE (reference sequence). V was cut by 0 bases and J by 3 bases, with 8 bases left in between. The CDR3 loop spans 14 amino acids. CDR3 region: CASSLERATDTQYF. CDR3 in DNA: TGTGCCAGCAGCTTGGAAAGGGCGACAGATACGCAGTATTTT.

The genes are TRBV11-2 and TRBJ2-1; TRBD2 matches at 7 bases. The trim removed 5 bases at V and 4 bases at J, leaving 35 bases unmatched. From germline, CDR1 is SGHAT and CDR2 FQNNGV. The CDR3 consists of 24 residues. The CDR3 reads CASSPLSTTVSSPGSGPKYNEQFF. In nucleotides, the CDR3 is TGTGCCAGCAGCCCGCTGAGCACCACTGTATCGTCCCCAGGTAGCGGGCCTAAATACAATGAGCAGTTCTTC. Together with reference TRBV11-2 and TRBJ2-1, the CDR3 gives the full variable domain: EAGVAQSPRYKIIEKRQSVAFWCNPISGHATLYWYQQILGQGPKLLIQFQNNGVVDDSQLPKDRFSAERLKGVDSTLKIQPAKLEDSAVYLCASSPLSTTVSSPGSGPKYNEQFFGPGTRLTVL.

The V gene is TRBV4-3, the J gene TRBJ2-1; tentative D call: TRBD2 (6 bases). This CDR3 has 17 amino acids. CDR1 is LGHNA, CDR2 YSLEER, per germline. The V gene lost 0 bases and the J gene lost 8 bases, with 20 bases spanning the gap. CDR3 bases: TGCGCCAGCAGCCAAGATCTTGGGGTGGAGGGTTCCGATGAGCAGTTCTTC. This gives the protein CASSQDLGVEGSDEQFF.

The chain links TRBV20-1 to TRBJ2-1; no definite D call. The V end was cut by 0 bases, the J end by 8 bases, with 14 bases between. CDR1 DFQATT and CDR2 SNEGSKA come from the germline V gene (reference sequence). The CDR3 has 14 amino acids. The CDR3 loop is CSARDRGFPYEQFF. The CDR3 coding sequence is TGCAGTGCTAGAGATCGAGGTTTTCCCTATGAGCAGTTCTTC.

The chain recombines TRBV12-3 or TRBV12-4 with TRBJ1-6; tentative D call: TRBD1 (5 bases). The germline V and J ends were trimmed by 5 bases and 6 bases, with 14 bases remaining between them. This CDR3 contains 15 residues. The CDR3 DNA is TGTGCCAGCAGTGCTGACAGCGGCATTAATTCACCCCTCCACTTT. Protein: CASSADSGINSPLHF.

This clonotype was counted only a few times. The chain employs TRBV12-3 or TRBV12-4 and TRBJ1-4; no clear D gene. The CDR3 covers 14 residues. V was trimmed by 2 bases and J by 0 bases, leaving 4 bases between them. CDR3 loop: CASSLSSTNEKLFF. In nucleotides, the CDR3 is TGTGCCAGCAGTTTAAGCTCAACTAATGAAAAACTGTTTTTT.

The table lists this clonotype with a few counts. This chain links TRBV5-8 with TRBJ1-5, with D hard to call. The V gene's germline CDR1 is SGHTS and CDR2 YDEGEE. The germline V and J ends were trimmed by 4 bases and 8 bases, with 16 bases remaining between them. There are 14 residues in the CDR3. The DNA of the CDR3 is TGTGCCAGCAGCCATTTGGGTCCAACCAAGCCCCAGCATTTT. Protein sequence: CASSHLGPTKPQHF.

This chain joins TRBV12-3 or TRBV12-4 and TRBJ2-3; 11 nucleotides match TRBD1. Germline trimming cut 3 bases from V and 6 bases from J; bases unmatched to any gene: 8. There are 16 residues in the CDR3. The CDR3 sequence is CASSLGGQGAWDTQYF. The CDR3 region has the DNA TGTGCCAGCAGTTTGGGAGGACAGGGGGCTTGGGATACGCAGTATTTT.

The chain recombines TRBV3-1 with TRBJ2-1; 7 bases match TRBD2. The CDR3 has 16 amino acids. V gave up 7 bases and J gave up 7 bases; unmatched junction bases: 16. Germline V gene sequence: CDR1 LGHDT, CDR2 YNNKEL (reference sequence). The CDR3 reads CASNRLRAGDGNEQFF. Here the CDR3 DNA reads TGTGCCAGCAACCGTCTCCGGGCGGGAGATGGTAATGAGCAGTTCTTC.

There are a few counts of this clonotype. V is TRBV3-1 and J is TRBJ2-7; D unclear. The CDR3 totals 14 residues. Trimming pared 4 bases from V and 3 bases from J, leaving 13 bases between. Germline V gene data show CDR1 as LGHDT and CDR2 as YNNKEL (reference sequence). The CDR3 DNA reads TGTGCCAGCAGCCCTGGGTACGGCATCTACGAGCAGTACTTC. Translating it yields CASSPGYGIYEQYF.

The CDR3 DNA follows: TGTGCCAGCAGCTTAATACCGCGCAATGAGCAGTTCTTC. Translation gives CASSLIPRNEQFF. The chain couples TRBV7-2 to TRBJ2-1; D unclear. Germline V gene data show CDR1 as SGHTA and CDR2 as FQGNSA. The V end was cut by 2 bases, the J end by 6 bases, with 8 bases between. CDR3 length: 13 amino acids.

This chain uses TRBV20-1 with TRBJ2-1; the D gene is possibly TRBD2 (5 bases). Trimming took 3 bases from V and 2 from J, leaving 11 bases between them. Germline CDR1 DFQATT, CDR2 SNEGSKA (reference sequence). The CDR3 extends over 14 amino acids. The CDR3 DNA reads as TGCAGTGCTAGTGAGGGCGGGCCCTACAATGAGCAGTTCTTC. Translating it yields CSASEGGPYNEQFF.

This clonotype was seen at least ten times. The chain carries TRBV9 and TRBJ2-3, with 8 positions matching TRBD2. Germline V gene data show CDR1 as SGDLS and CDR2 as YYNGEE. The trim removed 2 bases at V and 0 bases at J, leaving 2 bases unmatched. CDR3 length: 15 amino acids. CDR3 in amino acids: CASSVKRGSTDTQYF. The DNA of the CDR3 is TGTGCCAGCAGCGTTAAGCGGGGGAGCACAGATACGCAGTATTTT.

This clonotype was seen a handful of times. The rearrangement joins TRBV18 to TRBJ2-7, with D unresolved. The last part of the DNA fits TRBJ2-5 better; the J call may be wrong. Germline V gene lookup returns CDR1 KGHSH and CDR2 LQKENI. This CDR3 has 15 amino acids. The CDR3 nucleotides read TGTGCCAGCTCACCATTGGTCCAAGGAAAAGAGACCCAGTACTTC. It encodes CASSPLVQGKETQYF.

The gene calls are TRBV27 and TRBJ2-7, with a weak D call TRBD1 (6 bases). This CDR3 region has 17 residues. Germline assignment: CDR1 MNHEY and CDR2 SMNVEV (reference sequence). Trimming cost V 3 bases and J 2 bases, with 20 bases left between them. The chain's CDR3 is CASSFSDRLGTTYEQYF. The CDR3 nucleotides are TGTGCCAGCAGTTTCTCTGACAGGCTTGGAACAACCTACGAGCAGTACTTC.

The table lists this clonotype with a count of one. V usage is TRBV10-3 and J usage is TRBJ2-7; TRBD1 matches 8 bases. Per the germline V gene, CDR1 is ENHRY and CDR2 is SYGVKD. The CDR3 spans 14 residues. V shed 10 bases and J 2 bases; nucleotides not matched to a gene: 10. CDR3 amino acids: CATSLGQDTYEQYF. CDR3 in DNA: TGTGCCACCAGCCTGGGACAGGACACCTACGAGCAGTACTTC.

This CDR3 reads CSARSGGIQYF. The DNA of the CDR3 is TGCAGTGCTAGATCGGGGGGCATTCAGTACTTC. V and J are TRBV20-1 and TRBJ2-7; 7 bases are shared with TRBD2. TRBJ2-4 explains the end of the DNA better; the J call may be wrong. Germline lookup yields CDR1 DFQATT and CDR2 SNEGSKA (reference sequence). The CDR3 sequence is 11 residues long.